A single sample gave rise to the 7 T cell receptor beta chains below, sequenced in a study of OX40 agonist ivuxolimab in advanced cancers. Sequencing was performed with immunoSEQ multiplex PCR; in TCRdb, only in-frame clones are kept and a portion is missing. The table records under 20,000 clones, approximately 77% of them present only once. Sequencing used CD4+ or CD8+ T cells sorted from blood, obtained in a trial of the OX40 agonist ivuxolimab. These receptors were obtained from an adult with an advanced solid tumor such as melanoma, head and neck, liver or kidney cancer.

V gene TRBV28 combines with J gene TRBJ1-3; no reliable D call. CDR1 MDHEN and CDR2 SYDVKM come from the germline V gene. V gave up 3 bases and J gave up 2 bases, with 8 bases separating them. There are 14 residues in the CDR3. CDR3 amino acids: CASSFTPTGNTIYF. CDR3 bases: TGTGCCAGCAGTTTCACGCCGACTGGAAACACCATATATTTT.

CDR3 sequence reads: CASSPSGTGFHYGYTF. The CDR3 nucleotides are TGTGCCAGCAGCCCTTCCGGGACAGGGTTCCACTATGGCTACACCTTC. The chain has TRBV7-8 and TRBJ1-2; TRBD1 matches 9 bases. Germline V gene sequence: CDR1 SGHVS, CDR2 FQNEAQ. V trimming: 5 bases; J trimming: 3 bases; junction bases outside the gene matches: 10. The CDR3 contains 16 residues. The full variable domain, with the rest looked up from reference TRBV7-8 and TRBJ1-2, is GAGVSQSPRYKVAKRGQDVALRCDPISGHVSLFWYQQALGQGPEFLTYFQNEAQLDKSGLPSDRFFAERPEGSVSTLKIQRTQQEDSAVYLCASSPSGTGFHYGYTFGSGTRLTVV.

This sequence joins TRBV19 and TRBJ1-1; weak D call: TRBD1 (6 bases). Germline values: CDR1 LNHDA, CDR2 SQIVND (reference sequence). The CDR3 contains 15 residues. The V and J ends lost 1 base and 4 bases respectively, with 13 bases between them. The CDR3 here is CASSIVRGAGTEAFF. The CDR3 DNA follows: TGTGCCAGTAGTATAGTACGGGGGGCGGGCACTGAAGCTTTCTTT. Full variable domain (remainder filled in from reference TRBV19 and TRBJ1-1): DGGITQSPKYLFRKEGQNVTLSCEQNLNHDAMYWYRQDPGQGLRLIYYSQIVNDFQKGDIAEGYSVSREKKESFPLTVTSAQKNPTAFYLCASSIVRGAGTEAFFGQGTRLTVV.

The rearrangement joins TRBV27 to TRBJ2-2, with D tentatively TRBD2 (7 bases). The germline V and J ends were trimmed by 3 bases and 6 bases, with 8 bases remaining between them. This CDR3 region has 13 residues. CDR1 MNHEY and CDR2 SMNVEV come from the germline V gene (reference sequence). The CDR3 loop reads CASSLRGPGELFF. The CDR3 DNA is TGTGCCAGCAGTTTGCGGGGGCCCGGGGAGCTGTTTTTT.

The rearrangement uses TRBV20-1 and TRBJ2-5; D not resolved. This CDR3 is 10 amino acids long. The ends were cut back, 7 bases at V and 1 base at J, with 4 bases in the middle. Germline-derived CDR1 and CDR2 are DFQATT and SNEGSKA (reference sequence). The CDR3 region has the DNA TGCAGTGTCCCCCAAGAGACCCAGTACTTC. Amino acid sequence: CSVPQETQYF.

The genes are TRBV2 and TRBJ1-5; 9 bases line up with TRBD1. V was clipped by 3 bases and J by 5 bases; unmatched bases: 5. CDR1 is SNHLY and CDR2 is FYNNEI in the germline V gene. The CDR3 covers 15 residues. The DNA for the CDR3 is TGTGCCAGCAGTGACCCGGACAGGGGTGATCAGCCCCAGCATTTT. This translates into CASSDPDRGDQPQHF.

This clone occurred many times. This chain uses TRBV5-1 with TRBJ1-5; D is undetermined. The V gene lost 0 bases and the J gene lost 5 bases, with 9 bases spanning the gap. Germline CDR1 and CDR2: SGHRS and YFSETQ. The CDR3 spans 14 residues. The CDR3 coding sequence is TGCGCCAGCAGCTTGGCGGGGAATCATCAGCCCCAGCATTTT. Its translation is CASSLAGNHQPQHF.